The source of this T cell receptor (beta chain) is a study of OX40 agonist ivuxolimab in advanced cancers. Findings of the study overall: Low normalized T-cell clonal expansion also characterized some of the nonresponders.

The CDR3 spans 15 residues. Unmatched junction bases numbered 10, after V lost 2 bases and J lost 10 bases. The germline V gene encodes CDR1 MDHEN and CDR2 SYDVKM. TCRdb's table, derived via immunoSEQ multiplex PCR, lists solely in-frame clones and lacks some. The sample has some 100,000 clones; 85% to 95% are singletons. On this clone: Its antigen is currently unknown.

The chain employs TRBV28 and TRBJ1-3, with 8 bases identical to TRBD1. The TCR sequence derives from an adult with an advanced solid tumor such as melanoma, head and neck, liver or kidney cancer. The sequencing here drew on CD4+ or CD8+ T cells sorted from blood, taken in a trial of the OX40 agonist ivuxolimab. CDR3 sequence: CASSLGQGHSWTIYF. CDR3 coding DNA: TGTGCCAGCAGTTTAGGACAGGGCCACTCTTGGACCATATATTTT.